This entry lists 12 T cell receptor beta chains sequenced from one sample in a study of cytomegalovirus exposure and HLA in healthy donors. PCR involved 60 Vbeta and 13 Jbeta primers. The method was immunoSEQ multiplex PCR; TCRdb's version includes in-frame clones alone and lacks a portion of them. Of about 88,000 clones listed, about 90% are singletons. The sequenced material came from PBMCs. The receptors originated from a man between 18 and 35 years old in good health and CMV-seronegative.

V usage is TRBV21-1 and J usage is TRBJ2-1; the table assigns TRBD2, which was not confirmed against the DNA. TRBV21-1 is tagged as a pseudogene. The CDR3 totals 15 residues. In DNA, the CDR3 is TGTGCCAGCAGCAAAGCGCTTCCTACTTTGGATGAGCAGTTCTTC. This codes for CASSKALPTLDEQFF.

The V call is TRBV27, the J call TRBJ2-1; D unclear. The germline V gene has CDR1 MNHEY and CDR2 SMNVEV (reference sequence). V was clipped by 10 bases and J by 4 bases, with 20 bases between them. CDR3 size: 15 residues. The CDR3 is CATTKLVSPYNEQFF. CDR3 bases: TGTGCCACCACCAAGCTGGTTTCGCCATACAATGAGCAGTTCTTC.

The chain employs TRBV7-2 and TRBJ2-3; D unresolved. V was clipped by 3 bases and J by 1 base, with 8 bases between them. This CDR3 spans 14 amino acids. Germline V gene data show CDR1 as SGHTA and CDR2 as FQGNSA. CDR3 nucleotide sequence: TGTGCCAGCAGCTTCCAACACCGCACAGATACGCAGTATTTT. Translation gives CASSFQHRTDTQYF.

The J gene is TRBJ2-2, the V gene TRBV9; TRBD1 is a possible D gene (5 bases). V lost 0 bases and J lost 4, with 10 bases in between. This CDR3 is 15 amino acids long. Germline V gene lookup returns CDR1 SGDLS and CDR2 YYNGEE. Here the CDR3 DNA reads TGTGCCAGCAGCGTAGTAACAGGACCCACCGGGGAGCTGTTTTTT. It codes for CASSVVTGPTGELFF. The full variable domain, in which reference TRBV9 and TRBJ2-2 provide the parts outside the CDR3, is DSGVTQTPKHLITATGQRVTLRCSPRSGDLSVYWYQQSLDQGLQFLIQYYNGEERAKGNILERFSAQQFPDLHSELNLSSLELGDSALYFCASSVVTGPTGELFFGEGSRLTVL.

The CDR3 here is CASSEVTHTF. Here the CDR3 DNA reads TGTGCCAGCAGTGAGGTAACCCACACCTTC. The rearrangement links TRBV6-6 to TRBJ1-2; no clear D. This CDR3 is built from 10 residues. The germline V gene encodes CDR1 MNHNY and CDR2 SVGAGI (reference sequence). Trimming pared 5 bases from V and 12 bases from J, leaving 10 bases between.

The chain joins TRBV18 to TRBJ2-5; 8 nucleotides agree with TRBD2. The CDR3 extends over 14 amino acids. Germline V gene sequence: CDR1 KGHSH, CDR2 LQKENI. V lost 4 bases and J lost 1; bases outside the gene matches: 2. CDR3 residues: CASSRTSLQETQYF. CDR3 DNA sequence: TGTGCCAGCTCACGGACTAGCCTCCAAGAGACCCAGTACTTC.

This chain uses TRBV21-1 with TRBJ2-7; the table gives TRBD2 as D, unverified against the DNA. TRBV21-1 is a pseudogene. The CDR3 sequence is 13 residues long. CDR3 sequence: CARGGEGHYEQYF. The CDR3 coding sequence is TGTGCCAGAGGAGGGGAAGGGCACTACGAGCAGTACTTC.

V usage is TRBV10-1 and J usage is TRBJ2-7; maybe TRBD1 (5 bases). CDR1 is WNHNN and CDR2 is SYGVQD in the germline V gene (reference sequence). The CDR3 consists of 12 residues. V lost 10 bases, J lost 0 bases, and 10 bases lay in between. CDR3 bases: TGCGCCACCGACAGAAACTCCTACGAGCAGTACTTC. Translation: CATDRNSYEQYF.

The chain couples TRBV5-1 to TRBJ2-6; D is possibly TRBD1 (5 bases). The CDR3 spans 13 residues. V lost 3 bases, J lost 6 bases, and 7 bases lay in between. Germline V gives CDR1 SGHRS, CDR2 YFSETQ. The CDR3 DNA is TGCGCCAGCAGCTCCGGACAGGCCAACGTCCTGACTTTC. Encoded protein: CASSSGQANVLTF.

The chain links TRBV7-2 to TRBJ1-3; 9 bases are a match to TRBD1. J was trimmed by 5 bases and V by 0 bases; bases with no gene match: 2. The CDR3 covers 15 residues. Germline V gives CDR1 SGHTA, CDR2 FQGNSA. CDR3 bases: TGTGCCAGCAGCTTAGCGGGGACAGGGAGAAACACCATATATTTT. Protein: CASSLAGTGRNTIYF.

The chain links TRBV19 to TRBJ2-1; tentative D call: TRBD2 (6 bases). Germline assignment: CDR1 LNHDA and CDR2 SQIVND (reference sequence). There are 13 residues in the CDR3. V shed 8 bases and J shed 5 bases, with 13 bases lying between them. The chain's CDR3 is CASLEGTNNEQFF. The DNA of the CDR3 is TGTGCCAGTTTGGAGGGTACCAACAATGAGCAGTTCTTC.

This clone was observed a single time. The V and J genes are TRBV7-2 and TRBJ2-1; 10 bases fit TRBD2. CDR3 length equals 15 residues. J was trimmed by 7 bases and V by 1 base; bases with no gene match: 4. CDR1 and CDR2 (germline): SGHTA, FQGNSA. DNA for the CDR3: TGTGCCAGCAGCTTAGTAGCGGGAGGATATAATGAGCAGTTCTTC. Encoded protein: CASSLVAGGYNEQFF.